This TCR beta chain was identified in a study of CD8+ T cells in alopecia areata (dated by TCRdb to 2017 to 2018). Regarding the study in general: Treated patients were enrolled in an open-label pilot trial of oral tofacitinib at 5 to 10 mg twice daily for moderate-to-severe alopecia areata. Patients stayed on tofacitinib for 6 to 18 months and then had 6 months of follow-up off drug so that delayed response and recurrence could be assessed. The SALT score, which quantifies the percentage of affected scalp surface area, was used to measure disease severity in treated patients. In both human patients and the C3H/HeJ mouse model, the study applied high-throughput TCRbeta sequencing to look at T cell clonal expansion in alopecia areata. In humans, TCRbeta sequencing was performed on scalp tissue and on sorted CD4+ and CD8+ peripheral blood T cells from healthy controls and from patients with patchy or totalis/universalis alopecia areata. Biopsies were taken from tofacitinib-treated patients at baseline and again at 4 and 24 weeks into treatment, and several of those patients also had a later scalp biopsy. Clonality in the scalp was compared among normal scalp (n=4), patchy alopecia areata scalp (n=8), and alopecia totalis/universalis scalp (n=8). RNA was extracted with the PAXgene miRNA kit for fixed scalp, the miRNeasy kit for PBMCs, and the RNeasy kit for mouse skin. immunoSEQ multiplex PCR using 35 Vbeta forward primers and 13 Jbeta reverse primers was used to amplify TCRbeta CDR3 regions. Findings and caveats that apply to the study as a whole: Compared with mice, TCR sequences shared between patients were less clear, possibly partly because of HLA diversity across the patient population. With tofacitinib, both scalp clonality and the number of expanded CD8+ clones among the top 100 scalp clones went down significantly. Higher clonality and more expanded CD8+ clones were observed in lesional scalp than in normal scalp, particularly in alopecia totalis/universalis, a finding suggestive of antigenic drive. Many expanded lesional clones were found to persist in scalp and blood during tofacitinib treatment, and relapse after treatment cessation may be partly explained by this persistence. Unlike mouse skin, which is dominated by gammadelta T cells, normal human skin has resident alphabeta T cells that are also sequenced, and this complicates analysis of the scalp TCR repertoire. Because the treated cohort was small and included a single nonresponder, larger studies are needed to assess links between baseline CD8+ expansion and response.

The V end loses 0 bases and the J end loses 3 bases, and a stretch of 6 bases separates them. Reading from cysteine to phenylalanine, the CDR3 counts 13 amino acids. The read is trimmed to its CDR3 DNA, 39 bases read in frame from base 1. From a lookup of the germline V gene, CDR1 and CDR2 are SQVTM and ANQGSEA. The sample's time point, from its label and the paper: less than 30 weeks on oral tofacitinib. The treatment or condition label on this specimen signifies: oral pan-JAK inhibitor, 5-10 mg twice daily. Peripheral blood and lesional scalp punch biopsies were obtained from patients with alopecia areata. PBMCs were isolated by density centrifugation and stained for CD3, CD4 and CD8, after which CD4+ and CD8+ T cells were sorted on a FACSAria. This clone occurred once. Its target antigen remains unknown. The sample holds no much larger clone one base away, and base qualities are not on file. Libraries were built with the immunoSEQ multiplex PCR assay. To provide template for TCR sequencing, every sample had RNA extracted and reverse transcribed into cDNA. First-strand cDNA was synthesized using SuperScript III with a 2:1 mix of oligo-dT and random hexamers. Amplification bias was assessed with a synthetic immune receptor repertoire, and residual bias was removed computationally. For the original study's pipeline: Raw reads were preprocessed to remove errors, and CDR3 was defined according to IMGT conventions as the region from the conserved cysteine to phenylalanine. Clonality was calculated as 1 minus Shannon entropy normalized by log2 of the number of productive unique TCRs. Whether scalp clones were CD4 or CD8 was inferred by matching scalp TCRbeta sequences against CD4 and CD8 repertoires sorted from blood. TCRdb retrieved this table from immuneACCESS and kept in-frame rearrangements only. Not all clones are present; in checked studies, unresolved V genes account for under half, and no reason is known for the remainder. That table furnishes V, J and clone size, whereas the DNA furnished D and trimming. This sample is represented by 95,000 to 110,000 clones; about 83% of them were singletons. Of the sample, over 20% is held by the ten largest clones.

The material sequenced was CD8+ T cells sorted from blood, taken at week 24, from a patient treated with tofacitinib. This chain joins TRBV29-1 to TRBJ2-4, with the D segment identity uncertain. The receptor was derived from a human donor with alopecia areata. For the CDR3, the sequence is CSVEDHSKNIQYF. The nucleotide sequence is TGCAGCGTTGAAGATCACAGCAAAAACATTCAGTACTTC.